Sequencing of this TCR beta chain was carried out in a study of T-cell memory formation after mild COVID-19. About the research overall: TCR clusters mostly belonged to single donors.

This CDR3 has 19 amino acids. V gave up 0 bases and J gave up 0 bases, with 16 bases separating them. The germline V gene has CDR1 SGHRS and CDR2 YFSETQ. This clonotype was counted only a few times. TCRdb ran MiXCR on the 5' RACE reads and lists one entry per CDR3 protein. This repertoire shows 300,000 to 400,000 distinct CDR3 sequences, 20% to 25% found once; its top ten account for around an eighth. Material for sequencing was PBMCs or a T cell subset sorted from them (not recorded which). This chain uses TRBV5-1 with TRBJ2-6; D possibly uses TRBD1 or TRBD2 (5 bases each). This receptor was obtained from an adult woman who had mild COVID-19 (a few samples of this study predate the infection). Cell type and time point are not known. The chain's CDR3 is CASSLAGTDAISGANVLTF. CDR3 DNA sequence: TGCGCCAGCAGCTTGGCCGGGACGGATGCCATCTCTGGGGCCAACGTCCTGACTTTC.